Listed here are 14 T cell receptor beta chains from one sample, sequenced in a study of technical replicates of blood from several donors (dated by TCRdb to about 2017). Library preparation was by the immunoSEQ multiplex PCR assay. Held by TCRdb, this immuneACCESS table contains in-frame sequences only and omits some clones. Under half of the omission traces to an unresolved V gene where checked; the cause of the rest is unknown. The sample profile shows 85,000 to 100,000 clones; 92% of them were found once. The ten largest clones take up roughly 0.25% of the sample. Sequencing was done on a sample of T cells isolated from PBMCs. The receptor set was obtained from a human donor in good health.

J is TRBJ2-3 and V is TRBV6-5, with D tentatively TRBD2 (5 bases). This CDR3 has 15 residues. Per germline, CDR1 MNHEY and CDR2 SVGAGI. The germline V and J ends were trimmed by 0 bases and 5 bases, with 12 bases remaining between them. CDR3: CASSYSGGGEDTQYF. Written as DNA, the CDR3 is TGTGCCAGCAGTTACTCCGGAGGAGGTGAAGATACGCAGTATTTT.

The chain links TRBV10-3 to TRBJ2-1; TRBD2 agrees at 10 bases. From germline, CDR1 is ENHRY and CDR2 SYGVKD. The CDR3 spans 16 residues. Trimming took 0 bases from V and 10 from J; bases not matched to a gene: 9. The CDR3, as DNA: TGTGCCATCAGTGAGTCCTACTTAGCGGGAGGTCGGGAGCAGTTCTTC. This encodes CAISESYLAGGREQFF.

V and J are TRBV9 and TRBJ2-7, with 7 bases lining up with TRBD1. CDR1 SGDLS and CDR2 YYNGEE come from the germline V gene. The CDR3 loop spans 15 amino acids. The junction had 8 bases not matched to a gene; V was cut back by 3 bases and J by 2 bases. CDR3 in DNA: TGTGCCAGCAGCGCCCAGGGGGATCCAACCTACGAGCAGTACTTC. It codes for CASSAQGDPTYEQYF.

J is TRBJ2-1 and V is TRBV5-4; 16 bases match TRBD2. V lost 0 bases to trimming and J lost 8 bases; unmatched junction nucleotides: 8. This CDR3 is built from 18 residues. Germline V gives CDR1 SGHNT, CDR2 YYREEE (reference sequence). The CDR3 loop is CASSLEGGTSGREDEQFF. CDR3 DNA sequence: TGTGCCAGCAGCTTGGAGGGAGGGACTAGCGGGAGGGAAGATGAGCAGTTCTTC.

The gene calls are TRBV7-6 and TRBJ1-6, with D perhaps TRBD1 (5 bases). Germline loops: CDR1 SGHVS, CDR2 FNYEAQ. Between the trimmed V and J ends, which lost 1 base and 7 bases, there was a span of 11 bases. The CDR3 extends over 15 amino acids. The CDR3 loop is CASSLGGGSNSPLHF. CDR3 sequence (DNA): TGTGCCAGCAGCTTAGGGGGGGGTTCCAATTCACCCCTCCACTTT.

The chain employs TRBV9 and TRBJ2-5; 7 bases map to TRBD2. The germline V gene has CDR1 SGDLS and CDR2 YYNGEE. The J segment lost 2 bases and the V segment lost 0 bases, leaving 7 bases of the junction unmatched. The CDR3 contains 16 residues. In DNA form, the CDR3 reads TGTGCCAGCAGCGTAGCTCCAGCGGGGATTCAAGAGACCCAGTACTTC. This codes for CASSVAPAGIQETQYF.

The rearrangement uses TRBV6-1 and TRBJ1-4; a possible D gene is TRBD1 (6 bases). Germline CDR1 and CDR2: MNHNS and SASEGT. Trimming took 5 bases from V and 5 from J, leaving 12 bases between them. The CDR3 is made up of 14 amino acids. The DNA for the CDR3 is TGTGCCAGCAGTTCGGGGGGCGGAAATGAAAAACTGTTTTTT. Residues: CASSSGGGNEKLFF.

Only one count was recorded for this clone. This chain joins TRBV7-9 and TRBJ1-5; D is undetermined. The CDR3 covers 15 residues. Trimming cost V 5 bases and J 3 bases, with 14 bases left between them. Germline lookup yields CDR1 SEHNR and CDR2 FQNEAQ (reference sequence). Written as DNA, the CDR3 is TGTGCCAGCAGCCCTAGCTCAGGAAACAATCAGCCCCAGCATTTT. It is translated as CASSPSSGNNQPQHF.

The chain couples TRBV6-1 to TRBJ1-5; a weak D match, TRBD1 (5 bases). V was shortened by 10 bases and J by 0 bases, with 13 bases between the two germline ends. Germline V gives CDR1 MNHNS, CDR2 SASEGT. This CDR3 is built from 14 residues. CDR3 sequence reads: CATQTVYSNQPQHF. CDR3 DNA sequence: TGTGCCACCCAGACAGTCTATAGCAATCAGCCCCAGCATTTT.

This sequence joins TRBV9 and TRBJ1-4; 7 nucleotides align to TRBD1. Looked up from germline, CDR1 is SGDLS and CDR2 is YYNGEE. The junction had 11 bases not matched to a gene; V was cut back by 4 bases and J by 8 bases. This CDR3 has 15 amino acids. In nucleotides, the CDR3 is TGTGCCAGCAGCCCACAGACAGGGTGGGGCGAAAAACTGTTTTTT. Translating it yields CASSPQTGWGEKLFF.

The genes are TRBV14 and TRBJ2-1, with D uncertain. Trimming shortened V by 4 bases and J by 4 bases, and 8 bases separated the two germline ends. The CDR3 has 13 residues. Germline V lookup: CDR1 SGHDN, CDR2 FVKESK. The CDR3 protein is CASSLIKYNEQFF. The CDR3 DNA is TGTGCCAGCAGCCTCATCAAATACAATGAGCAGTTCTTC.

The gene calls are TRBV7-9 and TRBJ2-7; D is undetermined. Germline-derived CDR1 and CDR2 are SEHNR and FQNEAQ (reference sequence). With 1 base removed from V and 0 bases from J, the gap between germline ends came to 19 bases. The CDR3 covers 18 residues. The CDR3 loop is CASSLEVYGRLSSYEQYF. CDR3 DNA sequence: TGTGCCAGCAGCTTAGAGGTGTATGGCAGGCTGAGCTCCTACGAGCAGTACTTC.

V and J are TRBV7-8 and TRBJ2-2, with TRBD1 identical over 9 bases. This CDR3 is 15 amino acids long. Unmatched junction bases numbered 3, after V lost 6 bases and J lost 1 base. Germline V gene data show CDR1 as SGHVS and CDR2 as FQNEAQ. Written as DNA, the CDR3 is TGTGCCAGCAGGCGGGACAGGGTGAACACCGGGGAGCTGTTTTTT. It is translated as CASRRDRVNTGELFF.

The chain recombines TRBV7-9 with TRBJ2-2; D is possibly TRBD2 (5 bases). CDR1 is SEHNR and CDR2 is FQNEAQ in the germline V gene (reference sequence). The V gene lost 8 bases and the J gene lost 4 bases, with 17 bases spanning the gap. The CDR3 extends over 15 amino acids. CDR3 coding DNA: TGTGCCAGCGTCCCGCGAGGGCGCCCCACCGGGGAGCTGTTTTTT. It encodes CASVPRGRPTGELFF.